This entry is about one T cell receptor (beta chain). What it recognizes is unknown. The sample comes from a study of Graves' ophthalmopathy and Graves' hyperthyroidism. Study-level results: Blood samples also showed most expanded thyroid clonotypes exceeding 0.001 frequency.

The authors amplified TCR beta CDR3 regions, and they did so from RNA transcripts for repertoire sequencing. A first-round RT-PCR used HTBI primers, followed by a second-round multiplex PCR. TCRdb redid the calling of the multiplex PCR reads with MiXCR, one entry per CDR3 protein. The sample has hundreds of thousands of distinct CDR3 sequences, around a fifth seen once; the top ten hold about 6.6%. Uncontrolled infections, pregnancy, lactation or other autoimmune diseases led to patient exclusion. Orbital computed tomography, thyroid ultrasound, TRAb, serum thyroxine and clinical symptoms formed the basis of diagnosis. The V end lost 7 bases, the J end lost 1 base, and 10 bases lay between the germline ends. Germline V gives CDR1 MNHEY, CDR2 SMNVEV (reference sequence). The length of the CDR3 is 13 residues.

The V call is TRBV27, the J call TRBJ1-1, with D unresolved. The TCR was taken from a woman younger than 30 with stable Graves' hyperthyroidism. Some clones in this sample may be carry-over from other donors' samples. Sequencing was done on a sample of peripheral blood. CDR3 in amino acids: CASMTAANTEAFF. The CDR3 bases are TGTGCCAGCATGACGGCAGCGAACACTGAAGCTTTCTTT.